Following are 12 T cell receptor beta chains from one sample sequenced in a study of CD8 T cells in ankylosing spondylitis. In TCRdb, the 5' RACE reads were re-called with MiXCR into one record per CDR3 protein. Altogether some 200,000 distinct CDR3 sequences are present, roughly 18% being singletons, with the ten largest covering 4.3%. Source material: blood, either unsorted or a sorted T cell fraction (not recorded which). Receptors were obtained from a male donor aged 5 to 29 with ankylosing spondylitis or in good health (not recorded which).

There are many counts of this clonotype. This chain uses TRBV5-1 with TRBJ2-2; TRBD2 matches at 7 bases. This CDR3 contains 16 residues. The V and J ends lost 5 bases and 4 bases, in that order; junction bases with no gene match: 11. Germline-derived CDR1 and CDR2 are SGHRS and YFSETQ. CDR3 DNA: TGCGCCAGCAGATCCGGCGGGAGCCTGGCCACCGGGGAGCTGTTTTTT. Amino acid sequence: CASRSGGSLATGELFF.

This clonotype was seen once. The CDR3 sequence: CASSFSSSGSYEQYV. The CDR3 coding sequence is TGTGCCAGCAGCTTCTCGTCTAGCGGGAGCTACGAGCAGTACGTC. V and J are TRBV13 and TRBJ2-7; 10 nucleotides match TRBD2. The CDR3 has 15 residues. CDR1 PRHDT and CDR2 FYEKMQ come from the germline V gene (reference sequence). V was clipped by 3 bases and J by 3 bases; unmatched bases: 5.

The J gene is TRBJ2-5, the V gene TRBV18, with D unresolved. Germline V gene sequence: CDR1 KGHSH, CDR2 LQKENI. V was cut by 2 bases and J by 4 bases, with 5 bases left in between. The CDR3 runs to 12 residues. The CDR3 loop reads CASSPVTETQYF. The CDR3 region has the DNA TGTGCCAGCTCACCAGTGACAGAGACCCAGTACTTC.

This clonotype was observed a handful of times. The chain recombines TRBV2 with TRBJ2-1; 9 positions match TRBD2. Germline values: CDR1 SNHLY, CDR2 FYNNEI. The CDR3 runs 16 residues. J lost 4 bases, V lost 6 bases, and 10 bases had no gene match. The CDR3 spells CASRRASGNKYNEQFF. CDR3 bases: TGTGCCAGCAGGAGGGCTAGCGGGAATAAATACAATGAGCAGTTCTTC.

The sample holds many counts of this clonotype. J is TRBJ2-7 and V is TRBV12-3 or TRBV12-4; 11 bases align to TRBD2. V lost 5 bases to trimming and J lost 0 bases; unmatched junction nucleotides: 6. The CDR3 is 16 amino acids. The CDR3 sequence: CASSGLAGILSYEQYF. CDR3 bases: TGTGCCAGCAGTGGACTAGCGGGCATCCTCTCCTACGAGCAGTACTTC.

This clonotype was detected only a few times. The V gene is TRBV20-1, the J gene TRBJ2-3, with 8 bases aligning to TRBD2. From germline, CDR1 is DFQATT and CDR2 SNEGSKA (reference sequence). V trimming: 5 bases; J trimming: 4 bases; junction bases outside the gene matches: 8. This CDR3 is built from 14 residues. The CDR3 DNA sequence: TGCAGTGCTCAAAATAGCGGGGAAGCAGATACGCAGTATTTT. Translation: CSAQNSGEADTQYF.

This clonotype appeared many times. The genes are TRBV20-1 and TRBJ2-2, with 12 bases that match TRBD1. The V segment lost 4 bases and the J segment 5 bases; nucleotides outside the gene matches: 8. Looked up from germline, CDR1 is DFQATT and CDR2 is SNEGSKA (reference sequence). The CDR3 contains 16 residues. The CDR3 spells CSAKLPGQGATGELFF. The CDR3 DNA sequence: TGCAGTGCTAAATTACCGGGACAGGGGGCGACCGGGGAGCTGTTTTTT.

This clonotype was seen at least ten times. The chain has TRBV12-3 or TRBV12-4 and TRBJ2-1; D might be TRBD1 (6 bases). Deletions cut 7 bases from V and 5 bases from J, with 15 bases between. The length of the CDR3 is 14 residues. The CDR3 reads CASTQGQPNNEQFF. The CDR3 DNA sequence: TGTGCCAGCACCCAGGGGCAACCAAACAATGAGCAGTTCTTC.

This clonotype was counted at least ten times. This rearrangement joins TRBV6-2 or TRBV6-3 to TRBJ2-2, with D maybe TRBD1 (6 bases). The germline V and J ends were trimmed by 5 bases and 5 bases, with 18 bases remaining between them. The CDR3 contains 16 residues. Germline V gene sequence: CDR1 MNHEY, CDR2 SVGEGT. CDR3 DNA: TGTGCCAGCAGTGCCTCTTCCGGGACAAGTACCGGGGAGCTGTTTTTT. Protein product: CASSASSGTSTGELFF.

This clonotype has ten or more counts. The chain uses TRBV7-2 and TRBJ1-6; D ambiguous. The V gene's germline CDR1 is SGHTA and CDR2 FQGNSA. V was clipped by 5 bases and J by 7 bases, with 15 bases between them. This CDR3 has 15 amino acids. CDR3 sequence: CASSTDGTLNSPLHF. CDR3 DNA sequence: TGTGCCAGCAGCACGGACGGCACCCTCAATTCACCCCTCCACTTT. The full variable domain, with the rest looked up from reference TRBV7-2 and TRBJ1-6, is GAGVSQSPSNKVTEKGKDVELRCDPISGHTALYWYRQSLGQGLEFLIYFQGNSAPDKSGLPSDRFSAERTGGSVSTLTIQRTQQEDSAVYLCASSTDGTLNSPLHFGNGTRLTVT.

This clonotype has ten or more counts. The rearrangement links TRBV25-1 to TRBJ2-5; D is undetermined. Germline-derived CDR1 and CDR2 are MGHDK and SYGVNS. The V end was cut by 1 base, the J end by 0 bases, with 9 bases between. The CDR3 spans 15 residues. The CDR3 region has the DNA TGTGCCAGCAGTGAATGGTGGGAAGACCAAGAGACCCAGTACTTC. Translation gives CASSEWWEDQETQYF.

The V gene is TRBV19, the J gene TRBJ1-1; no reliable D call. This CDR3 is 13 amino acids long. Germline CDR1 LNHDA, CDR2 SQIVND (reference sequence). Trimming removed 1 base from V and 5 bases from J, with 8 bases in between. The CDR3 sequence: CASSIGRRTEAFF. The DNA for the CDR3 is TGTGCCAGTAGTATAGGCAGGCGGACTGAAGCTTTCTTT. Looking up the rest from reference TRBV19 and TRBJ1-1 gives the full variable domain: DGGITQSPKYLFRKEGQNVTLSCEQNLNHDAMYWYRQDPGQGLRLIYYSQIVNDFQKGDIAEGYSVSREKKESFPLTVTSAQKNPTAFYLCASSIGRRTEAFFGQGTRLTVV.